The rows below give T cell receptor beta chains drawn from one sample of a study of blood T cell repertoires in COVID-19. The data were produced by immunoSEQ multiplex PCR, yet TCRdb's version contains in-frame clones alone and is incomplete. The table has 230,000 or so clones, roughly 76% seen once. The specimen was peripheral blood. Every receptor here comes from a human donor in a cohort sampled during active COVID-19. Each CDR3 is given with its conserved first and last residue. The order of the fields is D gene, V gene, clone size, J gene, CDR3 protein, CDR3 DNA. The D gene is left open where the match is weak. The size field is filled for only some rows; it gives once, few, many or a size class.

d_gene: TRBD1; v_gene: TRBV7-7; abundance: .; j_gene: TRBJ1-3; CDR3aa: CASSQDRGNTIYF; CDR3nt: TGTGCCAGCAGCCAGGACAGGGGGAACACCATATATTTT
d_gene: .; v_gene: TRBV27; abundance: .; j_gene: TRBJ2-2; CDR3aa: CASVSGNTGELFF; CDR3nt: TGTGCCAGCGTAAGCGGAAACACCGGGGAGCTGTTTTTT
d_gene: .; v_gene: TRBV19; abundance: .; j_gene: TRBJ2-3; CDR3aa: CASRPGQFARPSTDTQYF; CDR3nt: TGTGCCAGTAGGCCCGGACAGTTCGCCCGACCTAGCACAGATACGCAGTATTTT
d_gene: .; v_gene: TRBV6-6; abundance: .; j_gene: TRBJ2-7; CDR3aa: CASSYSNRLNYEQYF; CDR3nt: TGTGCCAGCAGTTACTCGAATAGACTAAATTACGAGCAGTACTTC
d_gene: TRBD2; v_gene: TRBV7-9; abundance: .; j_gene: TRBJ2-7; CDR3aa: CASSLTSGSREQYF; CDR3nt: TGTGCCAGCAGTTTGACTAGCGGGTCTCGGGAGCAGTACTTC
d_gene: TRBD1; v_gene: TRBV30; abundance: .; j_gene: TRBJ2-7; CDR3aa: CASDADRGYEQYF; CDR3nt: TGTGCCTCGGACGCGGACAGGGGCTACGAGCAGTACTTC
d_gene: .; v_gene: TRBV4-1; abundance: .; j_gene: TRBJ2-7; CDR3aa: CASSPRAGYEQYF; CDR3nt: TGCGCCAGCAGCCCCCGGGCAGGGTACGAGCAGTACTTC
d_gene: .; v_gene: TRBV5-1; abundance: once; j_gene: TRBJ1-1; CDR3aa: CASSLEGGQTEAFF; CDR3nt: TGCGCCAGCAGCTTGGAAGGGGGTCAGACTGAAGCTTTCTTT
d_gene: .; v_gene: TRBV11-1; abundance: .; j_gene: TRBJ2-3; CDR3aa: CASSLRAREDTQYF; CDR3nt: TGTGCCAGCAGCTTACGGGCCCGGGAAGATACGCAGTATTTT
d_gene: .; v_gene: TRBV18; abundance: .; j_gene: TRBJ2-1; CDR3aa: CASSRDTTLNNEQFF; CDR3nt: TGTGCCAGCTCTCGAGACACCACGTTAAACAATGAGCAGTTCTTC
d_gene: TRBD1; v_gene: TRBV28; abundance: .; j_gene: TRBJ1-4; CDR3aa: CASSLPGTATNEKLFF; CDR3nt: TGTGCCAGCAGTTTGCCCGGGACAGCAACTAATGAAAAACTGTTTTTT
d_gene: .; v_gene: TRBV6-2/TRBV6-3; abundance: .; j_gene: TRBJ1-5; CDR3aa: CASRYHSGSNQPQHF; CDR3nt: TGTGCCAGCAGATACCACAGCGGTAGCAATCAGCCCCAGCATTTT
d_gene: .; v_gene: TRBV7-2; abundance: .; j_gene: TRBJ2-5; CDR3aa: CASSLVRGSETQYF; CDR3nt: TGTGCCAGCAGCTTAGTTCGGGGGAGTGAGACCCAGTACTTC
d_gene: TRBD2; v_gene: TRBV19; abundance: .; j_gene: TRBJ2-3; CDR3aa: CASSITLAGGPGDTQYF; CDR3nt: TGTGCCAGTAGTATAACACTAGCGGGAGGGCCCGGAGATACGCAGTATTTT
d_gene: TRBD1; v_gene: TRBV6-2/TRBV6-3; abundance: .; j_gene: TRBJ1-5; CDR3aa: CASSYGTGAGQPQHF; CDR3nt: TGTGCCAGCAGTTACGGGACAGGGGCCGGTCAGCCCCAGCATTTT
d_gene: TRBD2; v_gene: TRBV30; abundance: once; j_gene: TRBJ2-7; CDR3aa: CAWSVTSGRNEQYF; CDR3nt: TGTGCCTGGAGTGTAACCAGCGGGAGGAACGAGCAGTACTTC
d_gene: .; v_gene: TRBV30; abundance: .; j_gene: TRBJ1-1; CDR3aa: CAWSVGTSNTEAFF; CDR3nt: TGTGCCTGGAGTGTAGGGACAAGCAACACTGAAGCTTTCTTT
d_gene: .; v_gene: TRBV29-1; abundance: .; j_gene: TRBJ2-1; CDR3aa: CSVAARTYNEQFF; CDR3nt: TGCAGCGTTGCAGCGAGGACCTACAATGAGCAGTTCTTC
d_gene: TRBD2; v_gene: TRBV2; abundance: .; j_gene: TRBJ2-5; CDR3aa: CATHPGGETQYF; CDR3nt: TGTGCCACCCATCCGGGGGGAGAGACCCAGTACTTC
d_gene: .; v_gene: TRBV9; abundance: .; j_gene: TRBJ1-2; CDR3aa: CASSPRVFNYGYTF; CDR3nt: TGTGCCAGCAGCCCCCGGGTTTTTAACTATGGCTACACCTTC
d_gene: TRBD1; v_gene: TRBV28; abundance: .; j_gene: TRBJ1-5; CDR3aa: CASSGGQQPQHF; CDR3nt: TGTGCCAGCAGTGGGGGACAGCAGCCCCAGCATTTT
d_gene: .; v_gene: TRBV25-1; abundance: .; j_gene: TRBJ2-5; CDR3aa: CASTFSGVETQYF; CDR3nt: TGTGCCAGCACCTTCTCAGGGGTAGAGACCCAGTACTTC
d_gene: TRBD1; v_gene: TRBV7-9; abundance: .; j_gene: TRBJ2-7; CDR3aa: CASSSLGQGIIDEQYF; CDR3nt: TGTGCCAGCAGCTCTCTCGGACAGGGAATCATCGACGAGCAGTACTTC
d_gene: TRBD1; v_gene: TRBV27; abundance: .; j_gene: TRBJ1-1; CDR3aa: CASSHPGTVNTEAFF; CDR3nt: TGTGCCAGCAGTCATCCGGGGACAGTGAACACTGAAGCTTTCTTT
d_gene: TRBD1; v_gene: TRBV29-1; abundance: .; j_gene: TRBJ2-7; CDR3aa: CSVKTGNVNEQYF; CDR3nt: TGCAGCGTTAAGACAGGGAATGTCAACGAGCAGTACTTC
d_gene: TRBD2; v_gene: TRBV2; abundance: once; j_gene: TRBJ2-7; CDR3aa: CASSVAGGGSYEQYF; CDR3nt: TGTGCCAGCAGTGTTGCGGGAGGGGGTTCCTACGAGCAGTACTTC
d_gene: .; v_gene: TRBV7-3; abundance: .; j_gene: TRBJ1-1; CDR3aa: CASSPNLGGTEAFF; CDR3nt: TGTGCCAGCAGCCCTAACTTGGGGGGGACTGAAGCTTTCTTT
d_gene: TRBD2; v_gene: TRBV12-5; abundance: .; j_gene: TRBJ2-2; CDR3aa: CASGLAHVAGANTGELFF; CDR3nt: TGTGCTAGTGGTTTGGCCCACGTCGCGGGGGCGAACACCGGGGAGCTGTTTTTT